Presented here are 27 T cell receptor beta chains from one specimen sequenced in a study of long-term antiretroviral therapy in people with HIV (dated by TCRdb to the early 2020s). The immunoSEQ hsTCRB v3.0 assay was used at survey level resolution to sequence the TRB variable region. TCRdb stores this immuneACCESS table with in-frame sequences only. Part of the clones is absent; in the studies checked, under half of the shortfall reflects unresolved V genes, and no reason is known for the rest. The sample table holds more than 25,000 clones, of which more than 75% were seen once. The ten largest account for over 0.8% of the sample. Specimen: unsorted PBMCs, collected 2 years after starting antiretroviral therapy. These receptors came from a man over 45 with HIV.

The chain is built from TRBV2 and TRBJ2-1; D is perhaps TRBD1 or TRBD2 (5 bases each). Per germline, CDR1 SNHLY and CDR2 FYNNEI. V was cut by 1 base and J by 8 bases, with 12 bases left in between. The CDR3 loop spans 14 amino acids. The CDR3 DNA sequence: TGTGCCAGCAGTGAAGTGACCAGGGAGCATGAGCAGTTCTTC. It specifies CASSEVTREHEQFF. Using reference TRBV2 and TRBJ2-1 for the parts outside the CDR3, the full variable domain is EPEVTQTPSHQVTQMGQEVILRCVPISNHLYFYWYRQILGQKVEFLVSFYNNEISEKSEIFDDQFSVERPDGSNFTLKIRSTKLEDSAMYFCASSEVTREHEQFFGPGTRLTVL.

In the case of this clone: Germline and junction disagree at one end, which may indicate a read error. The V call is TRBV7-7, the J call TRBJ2-1, with D unresolved. Looked up from germline, CDR1 is SSHAT and CDR2 is FNYEAQ (reference sequence). The CDR3 sequence is 14 residues long. The CDR3 loop reads CASSFSFPGNEQFF. CDR3 nucleotide sequence: TGTGCTAGCAGCTTCAGCTTTCCCGGAAATGAGCAGTTCTTC.

DNA of the CDR3: TGTGCCAGCAGCTCCACCCTTCTAGCGTTCGATGAGCAGTTCTTC. This translates into CASSSTLLAFDEQFF. The rearrangement uses TRBV7-9 and TRBJ2-1; a weak D match, TRBD2 (6 bases). The germline gives CDR1 SEHNR, CDR2 FQNEAQ (reference sequence). The CDR3 extends over 15 amino acids. Trimming shortened V by 4 bases and J by 8 bases, and 18 bases separated the two germline ends.

The rearrangement uses TRBV28 and TRBJ2-2; 14 nucleotides line up with TRBD2. Unmatched junction bases numbered 8, after V lost 3 bases and J lost 5 bases. This CDR3 has 18 residues. CDR1 is MDHEN and CDR2 is SYDVKM in the germline V gene. Here the CDR3 reads CASSFWGLAGVGTGELFF. CDR3 nucleotide sequence: TGTGCCAGCAGTTTTTGGGGACTAGCGGGAGTCGGAACCGGGGAGCTGTTTTTT.

This sequence joins TRBV19 and TRBJ2-3; D ambiguous. CDR1 is LNHDA and CDR2 is SQIVND in the germline V gene (reference sequence). The CDR3 is made up of 13 amino acids. Trimming removed 5 bases from V and 2 bases from J, with 8 bases in between. CDR3 region: CASSFSFTDTQYF. CDR3 coding DNA: TGTGCCAGTAGTTTCTCTTTCACAGATACGCAGTATTTT.

As concerns this clone: One junction end disagrees with the germline gene, perhaps due to a read error. The CDR3 coding sequence is TGTGTCAGCAGCGGGGGACTTTCACCCCTCCACTTT. Translating gives CVSSGGLSPLHF. The chain links TRBV5-4 to TRBJ1-6; D may be TRBD1 (5 bases). Germline CDR1 reads SGHNT; CDR2 reads YYREEE (reference sequence). The CDR3 runs to 12 residues.

This clone was observed a single time. The V gene is TRBV18, the J gene TRBJ2-7; D call uncertain. Germline-derived CDR1 and CDR2 are KGHSH and LQKENI. The CDR3 runs to 16 residues. V was clipped by 2 bases and J by 5 bases, with 19 bases between them. This CDR3 is CASSPRDSSLKDEQYF. The CDR3 coding sequence is TGTGCCAGCTCACCAAGGGATTCCAGCCTCAAAGACGAGCAGTACTTC.

Concerning this clone: The junction departs from germline at one end; a sequencing error may be responsible. The V call is TRBV6-1, the J call TRBJ2-7; the D gene is possibly TRBD2 (5 bases). The CDR3 contains 14 residues. CDR1 is MNHNS and CDR2 is SASEGT in the germline V gene. The CDR3 spells CASREGSQTREQYF. The CDR3 DNA follows: TGTGCCAGCAGGGAAGGGAGTCAAACTAGGGAGCAGTACTTC.

The CDR3: CASSLSAGYKKLFF. DNA for the CDR3: TGTGCCAGCAGTTTATCGGCGGGATACAAAAAACTGTTTTTT. J is TRBJ1-4 and V is TRBV27; D not certain. Germline CDR1 MNHEY, CDR2 SMNVEV (reference sequence). This CDR3 is built from 14 residues. Between the trimmed V and J ends, which lost 0 bases and 9 bases, there was a span of 11 bases.

This sequence joins TRBV5-1 and TRBJ1-5, with D perhaps TRBD1 (5 bases). Trimming shortened V by 0 bases and J by 6 bases, and 13 bases separated the two germline ends. Germline CDR1 reads SGHRS; CDR2 reads YFSETQ. The CDR3 covers 15 residues. DNA of the CDR3: TGCGCCAGCAGCTTGGTCGGGGGGGGGAGTCAGCCCCAGCATTTT. This codes for CASSLVGGGSQPQHF.

The chain couples TRBV9 to TRBJ2-1; D may match TRBD1 or TRBD2 (5 bases each). Trimming stripped 3 bases from V and 1 base from J, with 14 bases between. This CDR3 is built from 16 residues. Germline values: CDR1 SGDLS, CDR2 YYNGEE. DNA of the CDR3: TGTGCCAGCAGCGATCCCCGGGACGGGTCCTACAATGAGCAGTTCTTC. Its protein is CASSDPRDGSYNEQFF.

V is TRBV28 and J is TRBJ2-1; TRBD2 matches at 12 bases. The V gene end was trimmed by 6 bases and the J gene end by 4 bases; junction bases not matched to a gene: 7. Germline values: CDR1 MDHEN, CDR2 SYDVKM. The CDR3 sequence is 16 residues long. The CDR3 sequence: CASSPGLAGNYNEQFF. CDR3 DNA: TGTGCCAGCAGCCCCGGACTAGCGGGAAATTACAATGAGCAGTTCTTC. Drawing the rest from reference TRBV28 and TRBJ2-1, the complete variable domain is DVKVTQSSRYLVKRTGEKVFLECVQDMDHENMFWYRQDPGLGLRLIYFSYDVKMKEKGDIPEGYSVSREKKERFSLILESASTNQTSMYLCASSPGLAGNYNEQFFGPGTRLTVL.

The V call is TRBV7-9, the J call TRBJ2-7; D possibly corresponds to TRBD2 (5 bases). Germline V gives CDR1 SEHNR, CDR2 FQNEAQ (reference sequence). The V end lost 4 bases, the J end lost 6 bases, and 13 bases lay between the germline ends. The CDR3 contains 13 residues. The CDR3 DNA sequence: TGTGCCAGCAGCTCAGGCCGGGGTAGCGAGCAGTACTTC. Protein: CASSSGRGSEQYF. Filled out from reference TRBV7-9 and TRBJ2-7, the complete variable domain reads DTGVSQNPRHKITKRGQNVTFRCDPISEHNRLYWYRQTLGQGPEFLTYFQNEAQLEKSRLLSDRFSAERPKGSFSTLEIQRTEQGDSAMYLCASSSGRGSEQYFGPGTRLTVT.

This chain connects TRBV6-1 to TRBJ2-7; the D gene is possibly TRBD1 (6 bases). The CDR3 has 15 amino acids. Germline V gene sequence: CDR1 MNHNS, CDR2 SASEGT. Trimming took off 4 bases at V and 7 bases at J, with 20 bases between the two ends. The CDR3 here is CASSALIQGLGEQYF. The CDR3 DNA follows: TGTGCCAGCAGTGCCCTTATACAGGGTTTGGGGGAGCAGTACTTC.

This rearrangement joins TRBV7-2 to TRBJ1-1; no firm D call. The CDR3 is made up of 15 amino acids. The germline gives CDR1 SGHTA, CDR2 FQGNSA. Deletions cut 1 base from V and 6 bases from J, with 15 bases between. The CDR3 reads CASSLESGRVPEAFF. The CDR3 nucleotides read TGTGCCAGCAGCTTAGAGAGCGGGCGAGTGCCTGAAGCTTTCTTT.

The rearrangement uses TRBV29-1 and TRBJ1-2, with D hard to call. Trimming stripped 7 bases from V and 8 bases from J, with 17 bases between. CDR3 length: 12 residues. CDR1 and CDR2 (germline): SQVTM, ANQGSEA. The CDR3 sequence: CSASDDGLGYTF. In DNA, the CDR3 is TGCAGCGCCTCGGACGACGGCCTAGGCTACACCTTC. The full variable domain, its missing parts supplied by reference TRBV29-1 and TRBJ1-2, is SAVISQKPSRDICQRGTSLTIQCQVDSQVTMMFWYRQQPGQSLTLIATANQGSEATYESGFVIDKFPISRPNLTFSTLTVSNMSPEDSSIYLCSASDDGLGYTFGSGTRLTVV.

The chain links TRBV4-1 to TRBJ2-7, with 11 positions matching TRBD2. This CDR3 is 15 amino acids long. Germline V CDR1 and CDR2: MGHRA, YSYEKL. After removal of 0 bases from V and 4 bases from J, the junction contained 2 bases not matched to a gene. The CDR3 DNA reads as TGCGCCAGCAGCCAAGAAACTAGCGGGGGATACGAGCAGTACTTC. Translated, it gives CASSQETSGGYEQYF.

The gene calls are TRBV25-1 and TRBJ2-1, with 12 bases lining up with TRBD2. Germline values: CDR1 MGHDK, CDR2 SYGVNS. Trimming cost V 2 bases and J 7 bases; bases outside gene matches: 12. CDR3 length: 18 amino acids. The CDR3 here is CASSELLLAGGPPNEQFF. For the CDR3, the DNA is TGTGCCAGCAGTGAACTGTTGCTAGCGGGGGGGCCTCCTAATGAGCAGTTCTTC.

This chain joins TRBV7-9 and TRBJ2-5, with 9 bases that match TRBD2. Germline V gene sequence: CDR1 SEHNR, CDR2 FQNEAQ (reference sequence). With 3 bases clipped from V and 5 bases from J, the junction kept 7 bases outside the gene matches. The CDR3 is 15 residues long. The CDR3 DNA sequence: TGTGCCAGCAGCTTTAGCGGGGGCCAGGAGGAGACCCAGTACTTC. It specifies CASSFSGGQEETQYF.

This clone appeared once. J is TRBJ1-5 and V is TRBV15; D may be TRBD1 (5 bases). V gave up 3 bases and J gave up 1 base, with 19 bases separating them. This CDR3 spans 18 amino acids. From germline, CDR1 is LNHNV and CDR2 YYDKDF (reference sequence). The CDR3 sequence is CATSSGGVAGLSNQPQHF. CDR3 nucleotides: TGTGCCACCAGCAGCGGAGGGGTGGCAGGGCTAAGCAATCAGCCCCAGCATTTT.

J is TRBJ2-5 and V is TRBV5-4; 10 bases fit TRBD2. The germline V gene encodes CDR1 SGHNT and CDR2 YYREEE (reference sequence). The CDR3 is 14 residues long. J was trimmed by 5 bases and V by 5 bases; bases with no gene match: 6. The CDR3 spells CASSRAGGRETQYF. CDR3 sequence (DNA): TGTGCCAGCAGTCGAGCGGGGGGGCGGGAGACCCAGTACTTC.

The V gene is TRBV10-3, the J gene TRBJ2-7, with D possibly being TRBD2 (5 bases). The CDR3 spans 14 residues. V was shortened by 3 bases and J by 6 bases, with 15 bases between the two germline ends. Germline-derived CDR1 and CDR2 are ENHRY and SYGVKD. The CDR3 protein is CAISDVLGGGEQYF. CDR3 bases: TGTGCCATCAGTGACGTTCTAGGTGGAGGCGAGCAGTACTTC.

This sequence joins TRBV19 and TRBJ2-1; 8 positions agree with TRBD1. CDR1 and CDR2 (germline): LNHDA, SQIVND (reference sequence). V lost 4 bases, J lost 1 base, and 6 bases stayed unmatched. The CDR3 is 16 amino acids. The CDR3 bases are TGTGCCAGTAGTACCCCCAGGACAGGGTCCTACAATGAGCAGTTCTTC. Protein: CASSTPRTGSYNEQFF.

In this sample, this clone turned up a few times. The CDR3 here is CASSQGGQGTLQETQYF. Here the CDR3 DNA reads TGTGCCAGCAGCCAAGGGGGGCAGGGGACTCTCCAAGAGACCCAGTACTTC. This sequence joins TRBV5-5 and TRBJ2-5; D possibly matches TRBD1 or TRBD2 (6 bases each). CDR3 length equals 17 residues. From germline, CDR1 is SGHKS and CDR2 YYEKEE (reference sequence). Trimming stripped 4 bases from V and 1 base from J, with 20 bases between.

The rearrangement joins TRBV6-8 to TRBJ1-5; D unresolved. Germline lookup yields CDR1 MNHGY and CDR2 SAAAGT. The V gene lost 3 bases and the J gene lost 6 bases, with 0 bases spanning the gap. CDR3 length: 10 amino acids. CDR3: CASSYQPQHF. In nucleotides, the CDR3 is TGTGCCAGCAGTTATCAGCCCCAGCATTTT.

This clone has more than one count but fewer than ten. The chain is built from TRBV4-3 and TRBJ1-1, with 7 positions matching TRBD1. CDR3 size: 15 residues. Looked up from germline, CDR1 is LGHNA and CDR2 is YSLEER. The V segment lost 0 bases and the J segment 1 base; nucleotides outside the gene matches: 2. CDR3 sequence: CASSQERQGNTEAFF. CDR3 sequence (DNA): TGCGCCAGCAGCCAAGAACGACAGGGGAACACTGAAGCTTTCTTT.

V and J are TRBV9 and TRBJ2-1; D remains ambiguous. The germline gives CDR1 SGDLS, CDR2 YYNGEE. V was shortened by 0 bases and J by 8 bases, with 12 bases between the two germline ends. This CDR3 comprises 14 residues. DNA for the CDR3: TGTGCCAGCAGCGTAGCCGACGTTCTCGATGAGCAGTTCTTC. It yields the protein CASSVADVLDEQFF.